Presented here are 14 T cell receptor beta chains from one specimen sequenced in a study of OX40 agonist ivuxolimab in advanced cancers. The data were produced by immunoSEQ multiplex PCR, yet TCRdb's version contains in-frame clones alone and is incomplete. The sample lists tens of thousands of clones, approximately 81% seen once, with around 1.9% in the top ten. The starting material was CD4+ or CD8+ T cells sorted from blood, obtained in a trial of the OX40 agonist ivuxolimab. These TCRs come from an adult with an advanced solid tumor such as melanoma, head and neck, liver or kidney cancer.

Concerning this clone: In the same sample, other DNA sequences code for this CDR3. This chain's CDR3 is CASSQAGSGYNEQFF. DNA of the CDR3: TGTGCCAGCAGCCAAGCGGGTAGCGGGTACAATGAGCAGTTCTTC. The chain joins TRBV9 to TRBJ2-1; TRBD2 matches at 7 bases. The CDR3 is made up of 15 amino acids. Trimming took 4 bases from V and 4 from J; bases not matched to a gene: 8. The germline V gene encodes CDR1 SGDLS and CDR2 YYNGEE.

The CDR3 protein is CASSLEPTGNKYF. CDR3 in DNA: TGCGCCAGCAGCTTGGAACCGACAGGGAACAAGTACTTC. The genes are TRBV5-1 and TRBJ2-7, with 7 positions matching TRBD1. The germline CDR1 and CDR2 sequences are SGHRS and YFSETQ. J was trimmed by 11 bases and V by 0 bases; bases with no gene match: 8. CDR3 length: 13 residues.

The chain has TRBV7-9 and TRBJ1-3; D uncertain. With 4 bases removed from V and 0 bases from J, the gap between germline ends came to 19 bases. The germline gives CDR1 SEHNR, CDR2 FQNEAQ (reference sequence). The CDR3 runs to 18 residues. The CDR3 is CASSSFWPSRVSGNTIYF. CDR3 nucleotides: TGTGCCAGCAGCTCCTTCTGGCCCAGCAGAGTCTCTGGAAACACCATATATTTT.

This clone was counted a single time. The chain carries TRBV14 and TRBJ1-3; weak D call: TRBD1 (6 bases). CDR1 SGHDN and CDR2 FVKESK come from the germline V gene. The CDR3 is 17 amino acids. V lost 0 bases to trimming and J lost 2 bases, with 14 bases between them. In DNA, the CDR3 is TGTGCCAGCAGCCAAGATCAGGGGCATAGGACTGGAAACACCATATATTTT. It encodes CASSQDQGHRTGNTIYF.

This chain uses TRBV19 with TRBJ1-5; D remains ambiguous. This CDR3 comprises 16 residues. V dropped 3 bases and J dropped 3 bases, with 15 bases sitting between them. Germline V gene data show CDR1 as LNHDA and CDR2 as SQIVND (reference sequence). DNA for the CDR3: TGTGCCAGTAGTATTAGCTTGGAACGACACAATCAGCCCCAGCATTTT. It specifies CASSISLERHNQPQHF.

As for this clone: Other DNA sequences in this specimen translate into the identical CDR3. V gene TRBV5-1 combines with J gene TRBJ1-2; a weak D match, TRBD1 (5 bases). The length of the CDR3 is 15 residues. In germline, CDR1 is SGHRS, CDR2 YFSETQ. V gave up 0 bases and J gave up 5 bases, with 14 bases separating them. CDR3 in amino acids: CASSLELRGEYGYTF. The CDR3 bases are TGCGCCAGCAGCTTGGAGCTACGGGGGGAGTATGGCTACACCTTC.

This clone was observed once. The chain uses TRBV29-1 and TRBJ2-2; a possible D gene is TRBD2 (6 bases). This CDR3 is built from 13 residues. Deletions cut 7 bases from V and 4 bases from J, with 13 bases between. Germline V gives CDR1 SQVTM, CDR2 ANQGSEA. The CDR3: CSGTSITTGELFF. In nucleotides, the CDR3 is TGCAGCGGTACTAGCATTACCACCGGGGAGCTGTTTTTT.

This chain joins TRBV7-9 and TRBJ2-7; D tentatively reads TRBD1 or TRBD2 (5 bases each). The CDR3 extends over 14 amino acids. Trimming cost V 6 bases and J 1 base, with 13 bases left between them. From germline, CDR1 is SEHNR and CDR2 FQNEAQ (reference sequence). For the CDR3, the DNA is TGTGCCAGCAGGCCCCGGGACGCGTCCTACGAGCAGTACGTC. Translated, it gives CASRPRDASYEQYV.

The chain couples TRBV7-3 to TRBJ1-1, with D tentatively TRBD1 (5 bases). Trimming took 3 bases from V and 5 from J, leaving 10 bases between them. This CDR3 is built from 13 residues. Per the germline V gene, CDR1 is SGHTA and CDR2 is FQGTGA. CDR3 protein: CASSLGGLTEAFF. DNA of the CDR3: TGTGCCAGCAGCTTGGGGGGTTTGACTGAAGCTTTCTTT.

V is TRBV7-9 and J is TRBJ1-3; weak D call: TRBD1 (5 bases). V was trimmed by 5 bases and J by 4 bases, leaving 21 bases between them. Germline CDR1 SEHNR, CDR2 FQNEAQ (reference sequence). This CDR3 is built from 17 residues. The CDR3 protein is CASSPPSGLGRGNTIYF. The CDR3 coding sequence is TGTGCCAGCAGCCCCCCCTCGGGACTGGGTCGGGGAAACACCATATATTTT.

CDR3 sequence reads: CASSLLGVTGETQYF. CDR3 DNA: TGCGCCAGCAGCTTGTTAGGAGTGACGGGAGAGACCCAGTACTTC. This chain uses TRBV5-1 with TRBJ2-5; no reliable D call. The V gene's germline CDR1 is SGHRS and CDR2 YFSETQ. Trimming pared 1 base from V and 4 bases from J, leaving 14 bases between. This CDR3 has 15 residues.

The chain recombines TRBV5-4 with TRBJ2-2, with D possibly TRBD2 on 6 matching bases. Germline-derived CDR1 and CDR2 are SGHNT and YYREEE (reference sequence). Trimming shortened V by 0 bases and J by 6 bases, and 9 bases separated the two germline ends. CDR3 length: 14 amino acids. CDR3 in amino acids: CASSLGGEAGELFF. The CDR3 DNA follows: TGTGCCAGCAGCTTGGGAGGGGAGGCCGGGGAGCTGTTTTTT.

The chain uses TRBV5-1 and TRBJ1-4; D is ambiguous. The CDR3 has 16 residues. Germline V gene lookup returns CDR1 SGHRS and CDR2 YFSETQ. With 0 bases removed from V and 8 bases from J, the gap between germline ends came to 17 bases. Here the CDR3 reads CASSLEVGVPDEKLFF. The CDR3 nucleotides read TGCGCCAGCAGCTTGGAAGTTGGGGTTCCAGACGAAAAACTGTTTTTT.

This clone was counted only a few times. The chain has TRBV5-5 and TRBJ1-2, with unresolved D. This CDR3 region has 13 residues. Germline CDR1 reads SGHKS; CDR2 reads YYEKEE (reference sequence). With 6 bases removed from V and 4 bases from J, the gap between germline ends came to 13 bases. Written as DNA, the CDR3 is TGTGCCAGCAATCCGGGGATGCTCTATGGCTACACCTTC. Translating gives CASNPGMLYGYTF.